This is a list of T cell receptor beta chains from one sample in a study of OX40 agonist ivuxolimab in advanced cancers. Sequenced by immunoSEQ multiplex PCR; TCRdb stores in-frame clones only, minus some. The table shows 80,000 or so clones, with about 85% occurring only once. The sample was CD4+ or CD8+ T cells sorted from blood, taken in a trial of the OX40 agonist ivuxolimab. The receptors were gathered from an adult with an advanced solid tumor such as melanoma, head and neck, liver or kidney cancer. Each CDR3 is given with its conserved first and last residue. The D gene is left open where the match is weak. Expanded clones are given a class, and other clones once, few, many or no size at all.

len	d_gene	v_gene	j_gene	abundance	CDR3nt	CDR3aa
12	NA	TRBV6-5	TRBJ1-3	NA	TGTGCCAGCAGCCTCACTGGAAACACCATATATTTT	CASSLTGNTIYF
14	NA	TRBV11-1	TRBJ2-1	NA	TGTGCCAGCAGACCTGGACTATCCTACAATGAGCAGTTCTTC	CASRPGLSYNEQFF
14	NA	TRBV19	TRBJ1-5	once	TGTGCCAGTAGTATAAGAGGGAGCAATCAGCCCCAGCATTTT	CASSIRGSNQPQHF
15	NA	TRBV4-1	TRBJ2-5	NA	TGCGCCAGCAGCCAGATGGCACCGGGAAAGGAGACCCAGTACTTC	CASSQMAPGKETQYF
13	NA	TRBV7-3	TRBJ2-5	NA	TGTGCCAGCAGCTTAACGCCTGACGGGACCCAGTACTTC	CASSLTPDGTQYF
17	TRBD2	TRBV7-9	TRBJ2-1	NA	TGTGCCAGCAGCTTATTAGCGGGAGTCCCCTCCTACAATGAGCAGTTCTTC	CASSLLAGVPSYNEQFF
13	NA	TRBV30	TRBJ1-5	NA	TGTGCCTACGGCGGGGAAAGCAATCAGCCCCAGCATTTT	CAYGGESNQPQHF
15	NA	TRBV7-3	TRBJ1-4	NA	TGTGCCAGCAGCCTTGACGGCACAACTAATGAAAAACTGTTTTTT	CASSLDGTTNEKLFF
15	NA	TRBV10-2	TRBJ1-1	few	TGCGCCAGCAGTGAGCCCTCCTCGGGGGAGGGTGAAGCTTTCTTT	CASSEPSSGEGEAFF
13	NA	TRBV5-4	TRBJ1-1	NA	TGTGCCAGCAGCTTGGCCGGAGCCTATGAAGCTTTCTTT	CASSLAGAYEAFF
14	NA	TRBV5-4	TRBJ2-5	NA	TGTGCCAGCAGCCTCTCGACTACGGCAGAGACCCAGTACTTC	CASSLSTTAETQYF
16	TRBD2	TRBV11-2	TRBJ2-1	NA	TGTGCCAGCAGCTTAGACGGGCTAGCGGGGAGCAATGAGCAGTTCTTC	CASSLDGLAGSNEQFF
11	NA	TRBV28	TRBJ2-7	once	TGTGCCAGCAGATCCACCTCGAACGAGTACTTC	CASRSTSNEYF
20	TRBD2	TRBV5-4	TRBJ2-1	NA	TGTGCCAGCAGCTTAGCCGGGACTAGTATGTCCGGGAGCTCCTACAATGAGCAGTTCTTC	CASSLAGTSMSGSSYNEQFF
12	NA	TRBV6-1	TRBJ2-2	NA	TGTGCCAGCAGTCCATCCACCGGGGAGCTGTTTTTT	CASSPSTGELFF
13	NA	TRBV5-4	TRBJ2-7	NA	TGTGCCAGCAGCCACCTAGAGAGGGACGAGCAGTACTTC	CASSHLERDEQYF
15	TRBD2	TRBV19	TRBJ2-7	NA	TGTGCCACGACTACGGGGACTAGCGGGACCTACGAGCAGTACTTC	CATTTGTSGTYEQYF
15	NA	TRBV6-4	TRBJ2-1	NA	TGTGCCAGCAGTCCCGACAGAGTCTCCTACAATGAGCAGTTCTTC	CASSPDRVSYNEQFF
14	NA	TRBV10-3	TRBJ2-6	NA	TGTGCCATCAGGACGGCTTCTGGGGCCAACGTCCTGACTTTC	CAIRTASGANVLTF
15	NA	TRBV5-4	TRBJ2-2	NA	TGTGCCAGCAGATCCAAAGCGGGGAACACCGGGGAGCTGTTTTTT	CASRSKAGNTGELFF
13	NA	TRBV30	TRBJ1-5	few	TGTGCCTGGAGTGTTGGGTATGATCAGCCCCAGCATTTT	CAWSVGYDQPQHF
15	TRBD2	TRBV5-6	TRBJ2-7	NA	TGTGCCAGCAGCTCCCTGGGGGGGGACTCCTACGAGCAGTACTTC	CASSSLGGDSYEQYF
14	NA	TRBV7-9	TRBJ2-3	NA	TGTGCCAGCAGCCCCGGGCTGAGCACAGATACGCAGTATTTT	CASSPGLSTDTQYF
13	TRBD1	TRBV2	TRBJ1-5	NA	TGTGCCAGCACCCGACAGGGAGGGGAGCCCCAGCATTTT	CASTRQGGEPQHF
14	NA	TRBV28	TRBJ2-2	few	TGTGCCAGCACTACGACAGGGAACACCGGGGAGCTGTTTTTT	CASTTTGNTGELFF